This TCR beta chain is from a study of shared clonotypes between healthy human individuals. Cells designated naive CD8 were CD45RO-negative and were positively selected for CCR7, with terminally differentiated effector memory CD45RA+ cells excluded. The material for each subset, its genomic DNA, was split evenly across several immunoSEQ plates. Using immunoSEQ multiplex PCR, the repertoire was profiled, and TCRdb retains in-frame clones only, with some absent. The table includes around 2,000,000 clones, about 95% detected once. This clone was seen once. This TCR came from a man in his late teens or twenties in good health. Sequencing input: naive CD8+ T cells sorted from blood.

The CDR3 sequence: CASSYHPAGSYEQYF. In nucleotides, the CDR3 is TGTGCCAGCAGTTATCACCCTGCAGGATCCTACGAGCAGTACTTC. This chain uses TRBV5-4 with TRBJ2-7; no clear D. Germline CDR1 and CDR2: SGHNT and YYREEE (reference sequence). V was shortened by 5 bases and J by 1 base, with 16 bases between the two germline ends. The CDR3 runs 15 residues.